The sequence of this T cell receptor (beta chain) was determined in a study of shared T cell receptors in the human thymus. CDR1 and CDR2 from the germline V gene are SGHAT and FQNNGV. The V end lost 1 base, the J end lost 1 base, and 14 bases lay between the germline ends. This CDR3 is built from 16 residues. Measured with immunoSEQ multiplex PCR; TCRdb has only the in-frame clones, and not every one. This sample has 550,000 to 800,000 clones; 75% to 90% occur once, and the top ten carry approximately 0.01%. This same sample was also taken into another study, of human thymus T cells. That paper notes: The related literature has documented a marked overlap of thymic repertoires among unrelated individuals.

The chain recombines TRBV11-2 with TRBJ2-7; a possible D gene is TRBD2 (5 bases). The source material was thymocytes. The sequence was obtained from a girl less than two years old with a congenital heart defect. CDR3 nucleotide sequence: TGTGCCAGCAGCTTAGTCGAGGACTCTGGATCCTACGAGCAGTACTTC. Translation: CASSLVEDSGSYEQYF. The full variable domain, rest sourced from reference TRBV11-2 and TRBJ2-7, is EAGVAQSPRYKIIEKRQSVAFWCNPISGHATLYWYQQILGQGPKLLIQFQNNGVVDDSQLPKDRFSAERLKGVDSTLKIQPAKLEDSAVYLCASSLVEDSGSYEQYFGPGTRLTVT.